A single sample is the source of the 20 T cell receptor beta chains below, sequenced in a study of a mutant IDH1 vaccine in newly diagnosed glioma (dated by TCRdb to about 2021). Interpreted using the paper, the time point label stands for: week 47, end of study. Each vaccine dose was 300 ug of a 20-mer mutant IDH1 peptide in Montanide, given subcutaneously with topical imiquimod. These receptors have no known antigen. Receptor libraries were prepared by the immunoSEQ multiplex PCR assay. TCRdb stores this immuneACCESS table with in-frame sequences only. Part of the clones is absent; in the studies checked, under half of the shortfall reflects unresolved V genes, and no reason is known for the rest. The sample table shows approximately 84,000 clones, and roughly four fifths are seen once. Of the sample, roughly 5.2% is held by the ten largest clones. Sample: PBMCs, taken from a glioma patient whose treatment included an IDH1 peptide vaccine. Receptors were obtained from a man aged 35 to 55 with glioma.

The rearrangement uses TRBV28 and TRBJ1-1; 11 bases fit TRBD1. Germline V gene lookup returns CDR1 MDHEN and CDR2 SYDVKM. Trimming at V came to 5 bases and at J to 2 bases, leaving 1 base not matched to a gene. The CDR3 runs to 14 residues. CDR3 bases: TGTGCCAGCAGTGGGACAGGGGGAAACACTGAAGCTTTCTTT. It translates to CASSGTGGNTEAFF.

The CDR3 DNA reads as TGTGCCAGCTCACCACAAGTAGCTTCCATCTCTGGAAACACCATATATTTT. Amino acids: CASSPQVASISGNTIYF. J is TRBJ1-3 and V is TRBV18; D is ambiguous. The CDR3 contains 17 residues. Trimming cost V 1 base and J 0 bases, with 13 bases left between them. The germline gives CDR1 KGHSH, CDR2 LQKENI.

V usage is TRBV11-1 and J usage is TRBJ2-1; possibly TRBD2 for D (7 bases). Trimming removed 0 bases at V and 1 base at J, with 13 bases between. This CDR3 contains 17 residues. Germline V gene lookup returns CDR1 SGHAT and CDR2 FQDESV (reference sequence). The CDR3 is CASSLAGAGASYNEQFF. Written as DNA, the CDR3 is TGTGCCAGCAGCTTAGCGGGGGCGGGAGCTTCCTACAATGAGCAGTTCTTC.

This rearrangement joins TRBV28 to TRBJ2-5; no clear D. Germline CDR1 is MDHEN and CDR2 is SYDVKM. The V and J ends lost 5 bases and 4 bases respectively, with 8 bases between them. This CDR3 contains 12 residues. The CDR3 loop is CASSRSAETQYF. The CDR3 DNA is TGTGCCAGCAGTCGGTCAGCAGAGACCCAGTACTTC.

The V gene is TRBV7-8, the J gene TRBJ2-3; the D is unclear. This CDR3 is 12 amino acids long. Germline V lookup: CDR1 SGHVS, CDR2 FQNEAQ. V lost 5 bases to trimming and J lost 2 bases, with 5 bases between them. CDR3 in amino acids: CASSPFTDTQYF. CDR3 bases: TGTGCCAGCAGCCCTTTCACAGATACGCAGTATTTT.

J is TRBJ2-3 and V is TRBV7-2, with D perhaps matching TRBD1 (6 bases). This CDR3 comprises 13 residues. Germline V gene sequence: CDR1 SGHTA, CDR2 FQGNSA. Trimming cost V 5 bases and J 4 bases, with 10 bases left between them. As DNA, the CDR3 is TGTGCCAGCAGCATGACAGGCCCAGATACGCAGTATTTT. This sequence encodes CASSMTGPDTQYF. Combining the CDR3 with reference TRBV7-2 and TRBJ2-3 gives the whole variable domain GAGVSQSPSNKVTEKGKDVELRCDPISGHTALYWYRQSLGQGLEFLIYFQGNSAPDKSGLPSDRFSAERTGGSVSTLTIQRTQQEDSAVYLCASSMTGPDTQYFGPGTRLTVL.

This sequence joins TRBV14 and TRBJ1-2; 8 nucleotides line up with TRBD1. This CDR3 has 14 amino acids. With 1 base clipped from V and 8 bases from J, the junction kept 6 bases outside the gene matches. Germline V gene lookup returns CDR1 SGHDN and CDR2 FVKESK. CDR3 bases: TGTGCCAGCAGCCAAGCGCAGGGGGCAGGAGGCTACACCTTC. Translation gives CASSQAQGAGGYTF.

The CDR3 protein is CASSPGTTSTDTQYF. In nucleotides, the CDR3 is TGTGCCAGCAGCCCCGGGACTACGTCCACAGATACGCAGTATTTT. The gene calls are TRBV11-3 and TRBJ2-3; TRBD2 matches at 7 bases. V was pared by 5 bases and J by 2 bases, with 7 bases of the junction left unmatched. The length of the CDR3 is 15 residues. CDR1 and CDR2 (germline): SGHNT, YENEEA.

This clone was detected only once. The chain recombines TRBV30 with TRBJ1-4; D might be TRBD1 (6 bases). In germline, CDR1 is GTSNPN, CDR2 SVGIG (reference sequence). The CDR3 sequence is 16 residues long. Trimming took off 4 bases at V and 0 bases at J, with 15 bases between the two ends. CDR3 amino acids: CAWIGGHKATNEKLFF. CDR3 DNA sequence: TGTGCCTGGATCGGGGGACACAAAGCAACTAATGAAAAACTGTTTTTT.

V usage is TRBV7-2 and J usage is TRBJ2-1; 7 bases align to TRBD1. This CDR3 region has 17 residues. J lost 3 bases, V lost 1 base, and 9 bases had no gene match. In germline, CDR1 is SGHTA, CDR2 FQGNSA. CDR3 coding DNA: TGTGCCAGCAGCTTAGGAGGGGACAGTTGGCGCTACAATGAGCAGTTCTTC. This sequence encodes CASSLGGDSWRYNEQFF.

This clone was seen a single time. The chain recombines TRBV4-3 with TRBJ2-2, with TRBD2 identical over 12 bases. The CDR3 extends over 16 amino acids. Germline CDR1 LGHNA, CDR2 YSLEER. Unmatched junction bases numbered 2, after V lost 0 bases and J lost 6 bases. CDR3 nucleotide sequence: TGCGCCAGCAGCCAAGACCCTAGCGGGGGGGCCGGGGAGCTGTTTTTT. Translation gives CASSQDPSGGAGELFF.

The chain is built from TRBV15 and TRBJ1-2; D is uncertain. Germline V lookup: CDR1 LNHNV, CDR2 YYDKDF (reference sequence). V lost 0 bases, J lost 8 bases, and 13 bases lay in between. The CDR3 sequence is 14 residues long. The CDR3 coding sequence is TGTGCCACCAGCAGAGATCTTCTCAGCGGGGGCTACACCTTC. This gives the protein CATSRDLLSGGYTF.

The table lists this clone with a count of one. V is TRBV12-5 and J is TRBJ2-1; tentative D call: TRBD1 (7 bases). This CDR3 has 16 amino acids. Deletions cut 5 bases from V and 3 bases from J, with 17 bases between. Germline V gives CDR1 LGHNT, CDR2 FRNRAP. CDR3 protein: CASGLARGERYNEQFF. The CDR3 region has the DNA TGTGCTAGTGGTCTGGCCAGGGGGGAGCGCTACAATGAGCAGTTCTTC.

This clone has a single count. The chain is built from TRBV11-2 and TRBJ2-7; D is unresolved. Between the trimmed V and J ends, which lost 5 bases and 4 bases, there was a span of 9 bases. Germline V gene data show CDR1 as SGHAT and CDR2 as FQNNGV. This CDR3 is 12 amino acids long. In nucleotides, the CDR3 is TGTGCCAGCAGCCCCGACGCTTACGAGCAGTACTTC. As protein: CASSPDAYEQYF.

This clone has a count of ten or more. The CDR3 loop is CASSLNGQETQYF. CDR3 DNA sequence: TGTGCCAGCAGCTTAAACGGGCAAGAGACCCAGTACTTC. V gene TRBV11-2 combines with J gene TRBJ2-5; D remains ambiguous. V was clipped by 2 bases and J by 2 bases, with 6 bases between them. Germline CDR1 and CDR2: SGHAT and FQNNGV. The CDR3 runs to 13 residues.

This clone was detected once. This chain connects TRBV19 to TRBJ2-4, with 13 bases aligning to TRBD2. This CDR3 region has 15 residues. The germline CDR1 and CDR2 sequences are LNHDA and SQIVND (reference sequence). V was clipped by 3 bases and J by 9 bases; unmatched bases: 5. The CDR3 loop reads CASSMGTSGISIQYF. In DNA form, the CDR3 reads TGTGCCAGTAGTATGGGGACTAGCGGGATTAGCATTCAGTACTTC.

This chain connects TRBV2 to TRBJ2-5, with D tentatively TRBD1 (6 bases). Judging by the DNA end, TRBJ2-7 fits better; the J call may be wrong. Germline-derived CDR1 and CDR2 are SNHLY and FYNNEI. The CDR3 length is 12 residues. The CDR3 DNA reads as TGTGCCAGAGGACAGAGCTCCTACGAGCAGTACTTC. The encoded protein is CARGQSSYEQYF.

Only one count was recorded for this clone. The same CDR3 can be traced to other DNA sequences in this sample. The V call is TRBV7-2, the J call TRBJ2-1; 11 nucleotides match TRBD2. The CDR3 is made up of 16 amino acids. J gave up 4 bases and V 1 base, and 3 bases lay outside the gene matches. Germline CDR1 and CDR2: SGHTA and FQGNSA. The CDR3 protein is CASSLVGTSGYNEQFF. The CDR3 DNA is TGTGCCAGCAGCTTAGTGGGGACTAGCGGATACAATGAGCAGTTCTTC. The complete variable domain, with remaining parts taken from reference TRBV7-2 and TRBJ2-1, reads GAGVSQSPSNKVTEKGKDVELRCDPISGHTALYWYRQSLGQGLEFLIYFQGNSAPDKSGLPSDRFSAERTGGSVSTLTIQRTQQEDSAVYLCASSLVGTSGYNEQFFGPGTRLTVL.

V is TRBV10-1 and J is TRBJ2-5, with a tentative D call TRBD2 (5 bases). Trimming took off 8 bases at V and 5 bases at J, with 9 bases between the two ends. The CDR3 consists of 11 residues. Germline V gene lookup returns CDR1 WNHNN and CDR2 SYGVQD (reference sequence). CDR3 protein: CASSTGETQYF. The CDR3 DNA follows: TGCGCCAGCTCCACGGGGGAGACCCAGTACTTC.

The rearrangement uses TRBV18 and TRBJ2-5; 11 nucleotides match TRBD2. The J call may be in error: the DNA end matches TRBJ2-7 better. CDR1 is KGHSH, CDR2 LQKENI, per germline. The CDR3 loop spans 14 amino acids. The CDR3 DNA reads TGTGCCAGCTCACCAACTAGCGGGAGCTACGAGCAGTACTTC. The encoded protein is CASSPTSGSYEQYF.